One sample yielded the 27 T cell receptor beta chains listed below, sequenced in a study of cytomegalovirus exposure and HLA in healthy donors. Vbeta (60) and Jbeta (13) primers were used in the PCR. Libraries were prepared by immunoSEQ multiplex PCR; TCRdb keeps only in-frame clonotypes and omits some of them. The sample consists of 95,000 to 100,000 clones, roughly 74% of them appearing once. Sequencing was carried out using PBMCs. The receptors come from a middle-aged woman in good health and CMV-seronegative.

This chain joins TRBV19 and TRBJ2-4, with D possibly being TRBD1 (6 bases). From germline, CDR1 is LNHDA and CDR2 SQIVND (reference sequence). V was cut by 9 bases and J by 5 bases, with 17 bases left in between. This CDR3 is 14 amino acids long. CDR3 region: CARTLPGQENIQYF. The CDR3 DNA follows: TGTGCCAGAACTTTACCGGGACAAGAAAACATTCAGTACTTC.

This chain uses TRBV5-1 with TRBJ2-1, with 13 bases identical to TRBD2. The CDR3 is made up of 17 amino acids. Germline CDR1 SGHRS, CDR2 YFSETQ. The junction had 5 bases not matched to a gene; V was cut back by 3 bases and J by 2 bases. CDR3 nucleotide sequence: TGCGCCAGCAGCTGGACGACTAGCGGGGGGCCCTACAATGAGCAGTTCTTC. Protein product: CASSWTTSGGPYNEQFF.

CDR3 coding DNA: TGTGCCAGCAGTCCGACTAGTGGGAACACCGGGGAGCTGTTTTTT. Protein product: CASSPTSGNTGELFF. This chain joins TRBV6-6 and TRBJ2-2; tentatively, D is TRBD2 (6 bases). CDR1 MNHNY and CDR2 SVGAGI come from the germline V gene (reference sequence). The CDR3 length is 15 residues. V lost 5 bases to trimming and J lost 1 base, with 11 bases between them.

The V and J genes are TRBV6-6 and TRBJ2-7, with D unresolved. V was cut by 2 bases and J by 5 bases, with 10 bases left in between. The CDR3 is 13 residues long. The V gene's germline CDR1 is MNHNY and CDR2 SVGAGI (reference sequence). The CDR3 loop is CASSYETIHEQYF. The CDR3 DNA sequence: TGTGCCAGCAGTTACGAGACAATCCACGAGCAGTACTTC.

The chain combines TRBV29-1 with TRBJ1-2; D ambiguous. CDR1 SQVTM and CDR2 ANQGSEA come from the germline V gene. CDR3 length equals 11 residues. The germline V and J ends were trimmed by 8 bases and 6 bases, with 13 bases remaining between them. In DNA, the CDR3 is TGCAGCTCTGCGGGGAAGGATGGCTACACCTTC. Residues: CSSAGKDGYTF.

This rearrangement joins TRBV28 to TRBJ2-5, with 8 positions matching TRBD1. Trimming removed 6 bases from V and 5 bases from J; junction bases left unmatched: 8. From germline, CDR1 is MDHEN and CDR2 SYDVKM. CDR3 length: 14 amino acids. Here the CDR3 DNA reads TGTGCCAGCAGCGGCGACAGGGGTATGGAGACCCAGTACTTC. Encoded protein: CASSGDRGMETQYF.

The chain links TRBV11-2 to TRBJ2-7; D is unresolved. CDR1 is SGHAT and CDR2 is FQNNGV in the germline V gene. The CDR3 is made up of 13 amino acids. The V end lost 2 bases, the J end lost 3 bases, and 8 bases lay between the germline ends. CDR3 coding DNA: TGTGCCAGCAGCTTACCCTACCACTACGAGCAGTACTTC. Translation: CASSLPYHYEQYF.

CDR3 DNA sequence: TGTGCCAGCAGCTTAGGACCGGGAAGCTTCAATTCACCCCTCCACTTT. Amino acids: CASSLGPGSFNSPLHF. The chain couples TRBV13 to TRBJ1-6, with unresolved D. The CDR3 is 16 residues long. V was shortened by 0 bases and J by 7 bases, with 13 bases between the two germline ends. Germline V lookup: CDR1 PRHDT, CDR2 FYEKMQ (reference sequence).

Only one count was recorded for this clone. V and J are TRBV19 and TRBJ2-1; 7 bases match TRBD2. Germline V gene sequence: CDR1 LNHDA, CDR2 SQIVND (reference sequence). The CDR3 spans 15 residues. The junction had 8 bases not matched to a gene; V was cut back by 4 bases and J by 5 bases. Here the CDR3 DNA reads TGTGCCAGTAGTACCGCCGGGACTAACAACAATGAGCAGTTCTTC. It is translated as CASSTAGTNNNEQFF.

The V and J genes are TRBV11-2 and TRBJ1-2; D uncertain. Trimming left V 1 base short and J 8 bases short, with 11 bases between. The length of the CDR3 is 13 residues. The germline gives CDR1 SGHAT, CDR2 FQNNGV. For the CDR3, the DNA is TGTGCCAGCAGCTTAGCCCAGAGGATAGGCTACACCTTC. This translates into CASSLAQRIGYTF.

The table lists this clone with a few counts. The J gene is TRBJ2-7, the V gene TRBV28; TRBD1 is a possible D gene (6 bases). In germline, CDR1 is MDHEN, CDR2 SYDVKM. The CDR3 has 16 residues. The V gene lost 1 base and the J gene lost 0 bases, with 13 bases spanning the gap. This CDR3 is CASSLFSGTHSYEQYF. CDR3 DNA sequence: TGTGCCAGCAGTTTATTTTCCGGGACACACTCCTACGAGCAGTACTTC. The whole variable domain, filled in from reference TRBV28 and TRBJ2-7, reads DVKVTQSSRYLVKRTGEKVFLECVQDMDHENMFWYRQDPGLGLRLIYFSYDVKMKEKGDIPEGYSVSREKKERFSLILESASTNQTSMYLCASSLFSGTHSYEQYFGPGTRLTVT.

The chain employs TRBV9 and TRBJ2-7, with 10 bases aligning to TRBD1. The junction had 9 bases not matched to a gene; V was cut back by 4 bases and J by 5 bases. Germline CDR1 and CDR2: SGDLS and YYNGEE. The CDR3 consists of 15 residues. DNA for the CDR3: TGTGCCAGCAGCCCCTGGGACAGGGGAGCTAACGAGCAGTACTTC. As protein: CASSPWDRGANEQYF.

The chain joins TRBV5-1 to TRBJ2-1; TRBD1 aligns across 8 bases. This CDR3 spans 16 amino acids. Per germline, CDR1 SGHRS and CDR2 YFSETQ. Losses at the gene ends were 5 bases for V and 2 bases for J; bases not matched to a gene: 9. The CDR3 bases are TGCGCCAGCAGTTATAAACAGGGGGAAGCCTACAATGAGCAGTTCTTC. Its translation: CASSYKQGEAYNEQFF.

The gene calls are TRBV28 and TRBJ2-1; a weak D match, TRBD1 (6 bases). Germline CDR1 reads MDHEN; CDR2 reads SYDVKM. The CDR3 is made up of 15 amino acids. Trimming cost V 5 bases and J 6 bases, with 17 bases left between them. The CDR3 DNA follows: TGTGCCAGCAGTGCCACAGGGAGTTCATCCAATGAGCAGTTCTTC. It yields the protein CASSATGSSSNEQFF.

This clone turned up a few times. This chain links TRBV27 with TRBJ2-1; 15 bases align to TRBD2. Germline trimming cut 8 bases from V and 4 bases from J; bases unmatched to any gene: 6. In germline, CDR1 is MNHEY, CDR2 SMNVEV (reference sequence). The CDR3 contains 16 residues. The CDR3 loop reads CASLPGTSGGYNEQFF. Here the CDR3 DNA reads TGTGCCAGCCTCCCGGGGACTAGCGGGGGGTACAATGAGCAGTTCTTC.

The rearrangement links TRBV5-1 to TRBJ2-1; 11 positions match TRBD2. The germline V gene has CDR1 SGHRS and CDR2 YFSETQ. CDR3 size: 15 residues. The V segment lost 3 bases and the J segment 6 bases; nucleotides outside the gene matches: 5. The CDR3 DNA is TGCGCCAGCAGCTCCCTAGCGGGGGGCATCAATGAGCAGTTCTTC. The encoded protein is CASSSLAGGINEQFF. The full variable domain, rest sourced from reference TRBV5-1 and TRBJ2-1, is KAGVTQTPRYLIKTRGQQVTLSCSPISGHRSVSWYQQTPGQGLQFLFEYFSETQRNKGNFPGRFSGRQFSNSRSEMNVSTLELGDSALYLCASSSLAGGINEQFFGPGTRLTVL.

The J gene is TRBJ2-7, the V gene TRBV14; TRBD2 might be the D (5 bases). Germline assignment: CDR1 SGHDN and CDR2 FVKESK. The CDR3 contains 13 residues. V lost 5 bases to trimming and J lost 6 bases, with 14 bases between them. Written as DNA, the CDR3 is TGTGCCAGCAGCTTTACCGGGGTTGGCGAGCAGTACTTC. Residues: CASSFTGVGEQYF.

This rearrangement joins TRBV5-1 to TRBJ2-7; D call uncertain. This CDR3 is built from 15 residues. Per the germline V gene, CDR1 is SGHRS and CDR2 is YFSETQ. Trimming stripped 0 bases from V and 5 bases from J, with 15 bases between. CDR3 residues: CASSLADNIPHEQYF. CDR3 bases: TGCGCCAGCAGCTTGGCCGACAATATCCCCCACGAGCAGTACTTC.

The V and J genes are TRBV6-5 and TRBJ1-1; a possible D gene is TRBD1 (6 bases). In germline, CDR1 is MNHEY, CDR2 SVGAGI. Trimming took off 6 bases at V and 1 base at J, with 9 bases between the two ends. The CDR3 contains 13 residues. The CDR3 nucleotides read TGTGCCAGCAGAAAGACAGGGAACACTGAAGCTTTCTTT. It is translated as CASRKTGNTEAFF.

This clone has more than one count but fewer than ten. The V call is TRBV27, the J call TRBJ1-2; maybe TRBD1 (5 bases). CDR1 is MNHEY and CDR2 is SMNVEV in the germline V gene (reference sequence). V dropped 3 bases and J dropped 3 bases, with 8 bases sitting between them. The CDR3 spans 13 residues. The CDR3 is CASSFSQDYGYTF. CDR3 DNA sequence: TGTGCCAGCAGTTTTTCACAGGACTATGGCTACACCTTC.

The J gene is TRBJ2-5, the V gene TRBV5-4, with 14 bases matching TRBD2. V lost 4 bases and J lost 0; bases outside the gene matches: 8. This CDR3 has 18 amino acids. CDR1 is SGHNT and CDR2 is YYREEE in the germline V gene (reference sequence). In nucleotides, the CDR3 is TGTGCCAGCAGCAGCGGGACTAGCGGGGGCACCTACCAAGAGACCCAGTACTTC. It yields the protein CASSSGTSGGTYQETQYF.

The J gene is TRBJ2-5, the V gene TRBV19; 9 nucleotides align to TRBD2. The germline CDR1 and CDR2 sequences are LNHDA and SQIVND (reference sequence). V shed 3 bases, J shed 5 bases, and the junction held 10 bases outside the gene matches. CDR3 size: 16 residues. The CDR3 here is CASSIDGGGAMETQYF. CDR3 nucleotides: TGTGCCAGTAGTATCGATGGCGGGGGGGCGATGGAGACCCAGTACTTC.

The rearrangement uses TRBV6-4 and TRBJ2-7, with TRBD1 identical over 9 bases. Germline V gives CDR1 MRHNA, CDR2 SNTAGT. This CDR3 has 13 amino acids. The V gene end was trimmed by 3 bases and the J gene end by 13 bases; junction bases not matched to a gene: 10. CDR3 sequence: CASSEIPGQGLYF. For the CDR3, the DNA is TGTGCCAGCAGTGAAATTCCGGGACAGGGTCTCTACTTC.

The chain employs TRBV9 and TRBJ2-1; D is possibly TRBD2 (7 bases). This CDR3 is 14 amino acids long. Germline V gives CDR1 SGDLS, CDR2 YYNGEE. V shed 3 bases and J shed 9 bases, with 16 bases lying between them. DNA of the CDR3: TGTGCCAGCAGCGAGGGGGGGGCCGTCTTTGAGCAGTTCTTC. Amino acid sequence: CASSEGGAVFEQFF.

This clone was counted a few times. This CDR3 is also generated by other DNA sequences in the sample. CDR3 region: CASSYTYVNSPLHF. The CDR3 DNA reads as TGTGCCAGCAGTTACACCTACGTGAATTCACCCCTCCACTTT. The chain links TRBV6-5 to TRBJ1-6; D unclear. The CDR3 extends over 14 amino acids. Trimming removed 2 bases at V and 7 bases at J, with 9 bases between. Germline values: CDR1 MNHEY, CDR2 SVGAGI.

On this clone: One end of the junction is discordant with germline, which a read error may explain. J is TRBJ2-7 and V is TRBV7-9; 14 positions agree with TRBD2. Germline V gene sequence: CDR1 SEHNR, CDR2 FQNEAQ (reference sequence). This CDR3 has 19 residues. CDR3: CSSSLALGLAGGSSYEQYF. DNA for the CDR3: TGTTCCAGCAGCTTAGCGCTCGGACTAGCGGGAGGCAGCTCCTACGAGCAGTACTTC.

This clone was seen only a few times. The chain employs TRBV7-8 and TRBJ1-1; the match to TRBD1 covers 11 bases. The CDR3 is made up of 17 amino acids. After removal of 2 bases from V and 0 bases from J, the junction contained 5 bases not matched to a gene. Per germline, CDR1 SGHVS and CDR2 FQNEAQ. CDR3 in DNA: TGTGCCAGCAGCTTATGGGACAGGGGGGATATGAACACTGAAGCTTTCTTT. This gives the protein CASSLWDRGDMNTEAFF.